This is a list of T cell receptor beta chains from one sample in a study of cytomegalovirus exposure and HLA in healthy donors. Profiled with immunoSEQ multiplex PCR; TCRdb holds only in-frame clones, not every one. The sample yields about 150,000 clones, about three fifths seen once. The sequenced sample was PBMCs. The receptor source for this set is a male donor in good health and CMV-seronegative. The CDR3 runs from the conserved cysteine through the conserved F or W. A D gene is named only where the DNA matches it firmly. Expanded clones get a size class; other rows say once, few or many, or leave the size out.

v_call	j_call	clone_size	d_call	cdr3_nt	cdr3_aa
TRBV19	TRBJ1-6	.	.	TGTGCCAGTAGTATAGATCTTAGGGGTCGATCACCCCTCCACTTT	CASSIDLRGRSPLHF
TRBV18	TRBJ1-1	.	TRBD1	TGTGCCAGCTCACGGACAGGGCTGGACACTGAAGCTTTCTTT	CASSRTGLDTEAFF
TRBV7-2	TRBJ2-5	few	.	TGTGCCAGCAGCTTAGGAGGTTACCAAGAGACCCAGTACTTC	CASSLGGYQETQYF
TRBV6-4	TRBJ2-2	.	TRBD1	TGTGCCAGCGGGACAGGGTCCGGGGAGCTGTTTTTT	CASGTGSGELFF
TRBV5-8	TRBJ2-7	few	.	TGTGCCAGCAGCTCCTACTACGAGCAGTACTTC	CASSSYYEQYF
TRBV11-3	TRBJ2-3	once	TRBD2	TGTGCCAGCAGCTCGGGACTAGCGGGGGGACCCCGTGATACGCAGTATTTT	CASSSGLAGGPRDTQYF
TRBV5-5	TRBJ1-3	few	TRBD1	TGTGCCAGCAGCTCCACAGGGGGCATGGGAAACACCATATATTTT	CASSSTGGMGNTIYF
TRBV5-1	TRBJ2-2	.	.	TGCGCCAGCAGCTTGGGCGATCTCGGCGGGGAGCTGTTTTTT	CASSLGDLGGELFF
TRBV30	TRBJ2-7	.	TRBD1	TGTGCCTGGACGACAGGGGGGAGCTACGAGCAGTACTTC	CAWTTGGSYEQYF
TRBV10-3	TRBJ1-2	.	TRBD1	TGTGCCATCGCCGGTCGAGACAGGGGCTATGGCTACACCTTC	CAIAGRDRGYGYTF
TRBV6-1	TRBJ1-4	.	.	TGTGCCAGCAGTGTCGGACAAATTAGTTATAATGAAAAACTGTTTTTT	CASSVGQISYNEKLFF
TRBV6-6	TRBJ2-7	.	TRBD1	TGTGCCAGCAGAGATCCGGGACAGGGGGAGACTATCGAGTACTTC	CASRDPGQGETIEYF
TRBV6-5	TRBJ1-6	.	.	TGTGCCAGCAGTTACAATTCCGAGGATTCACCCCTCCACTTC	CASSYNSEDSPLHF
TRBV5-6	TRBJ2-7	.	.	TGTGCCAGCACCTCGGCGGGGGCGACCTACGAGCAGTACTTC	CASTSAGATYEQYF
TRBV5-4	TRBJ2-7	.	.	TGTGCCAGCAGCGGGAGGGGGAATTTCGACGAGCAGTACTTC	CASSGRGNFDEQYF
TRBV4-3	TRBJ1-1	few	.	TGCGCCAGCAGCTTCATAGAAAACACTGAAGCTTTCTTT	CASSFIENTEAFF
TRBV27	TRBJ2-7	.	TRBD1	TGTGCCAGTAGCCTGGGCAGGGGGCTGGACGAGCAGTACTTC	CASSLGRGLDEQYF
TRBV28	TRBJ1-6	.	TRBD1	TGTGCCAGCAGTTTACCCCCACAGGGGACCCACTCCTATAATTCACCCCTCCACTTT	CASSLPPQGTHSYNSPLHF
TRBV27	TRBJ2-3	few	.	TGTGCCAGCAGTCCATGGGGCGCAGATACGCAGTATTTT	CASSPWGADTQYF
TRBV12-5	TRBJ2-2	few	TRBD1	TGTGCTAGTGGTCCCTACGGGACAGGGCTAACCGGGGAGCTGTTTTTT	CASGPYGTGLTGELFF
TRBV7-2	TRBJ2-7	few	.	TGTGCCAGTGGCCCTGGGCGGGGTCTGGTCGAGCAGTACTTC	CASGPGRGLVEQYF
TRBV2	TRBJ1-1	.	.	TGTGCCAGCAGGGAGACTACTGGCACTGAAGCTTTCTTT	CASRETTGTEAFF